This T cell receptor beta chain was identified during a study of T cell changes during pregnancy in multiple sclerosis. This clone was detected only once. Germline assignment: CDR1 SGHAT and CDR2 FQDESV (reference sequence). This CDR3 spans 17 amino acids. V was cut by 5 bases and J by 1 base, with 17 bases left in between. Only in-frame clones appear in the TCRdb table, and some are missing; sequencing was by immunoSEQ multiplex PCR. The sample lists about 110,000 clones, under 95% occurring once. V and J are TRBV11-1 and TRBJ2-2; D is perhaps TRBD2 (5 bases). The source is a female donor with multiple sclerosis, enrolled in a pregnancy study. The sample in question was peripheral blood, obtained before pregnancy. The CDR3: CASSPSAGSLNTGELFF. The CDR3 nucleotides read TGTGCCAGCAGCCCCAGCGCGGGTTCCCTGAACACCGGGGAGCTGTTTTTT. The full variable domain, with the rest looked up from reference TRBV11-1 and TRBJ2-2, is EAEVAQSPRYKITEKSQAVAFWCDPISGHATLYWYRQILGQGPELLVQFQDESVVDDSQLPKDRFSAERLKGVDSTLKIQPAELGDSAMYLCASSPSAGSLNTGELFFGEGSRLTVL.